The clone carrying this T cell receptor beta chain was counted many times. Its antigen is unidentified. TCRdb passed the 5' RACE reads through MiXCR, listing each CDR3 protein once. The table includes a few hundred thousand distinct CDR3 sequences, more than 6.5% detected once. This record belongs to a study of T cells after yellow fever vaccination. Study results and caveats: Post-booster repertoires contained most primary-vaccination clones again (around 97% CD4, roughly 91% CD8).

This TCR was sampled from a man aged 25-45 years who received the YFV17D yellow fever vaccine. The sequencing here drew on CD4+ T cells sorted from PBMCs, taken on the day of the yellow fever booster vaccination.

DNA for the CDR3: TGTGCCAGCAGCCCAGTGGCGGGACTAGCGGGTTATGAGCAGTTCTTC. This sequence encodes CASSPVAGLAGYEQFF. The chain carries TRBV7-2 and TRBJ2-1; 12 bases align to TRBD2. Trimming at V came to 5 bases and at J to 8 bases, leaving 10 bases not matched to a gene. Germline CDR1 reads SGHTA; CDR2 reads FQGNSA. CDR3 size: 16 residues.